The 30 T cell receptor beta chains given below trace back to one sample, sequenced in a study of blood T cell repertoires in COVID-19. Sequencing used immunoSEQ multiplex PCR; TCRdb keeps in-frame clones, though not all of them. The sample contains roughly 130,000 clones, about 89% of which appear only once. Sequencing input: peripheral blood. These receptors originate from a woman aged 60 to 75 with acute or convalescent COVID-19.

The rearrangement uses TRBV28 and TRBJ1-1; D is possibly TRBD1 (6 bases). Between the trimmed V and J ends, which lost 6 bases and 8 bases, there was a span of 16 bases. The CDR3 is made up of 13 amino acids. The germline V gene has CDR1 MDHEN and CDR2 SYDVKM. The CDR3 coding sequence is TGTGCCAGCAGCCAAGCAGGGGTGTCGGAAGCTTTCTTT. It encodes CASSQAGVSEAFF.

J is TRBJ1-5 and V is TRBV6-5; 8 bases align to TRBD1. Germline trimming cut 4 bases from V and 3 bases from J; bases unmatched to any gene: 5. CDR3 length equals 15 residues. Germline assignment: CDR1 MNHEY and CDR2 SVGAGI. CDR3 residues: CASSSGQGSNQPQHF. The CDR3 bases are TGTGCCAGCAGTTCAGGACAGGGTTCCAATCAGCCCCAGCATTTT.

The chain is built from TRBV5-1 and TRBJ1-1; 7 bases fit TRBD1. CDR1 is SGHRS and CDR2 is YFSETQ in the germline V gene. This CDR3 is built from 16 residues. The trim removed 0 bases at V and 4 bases at J, leaving 9 bases unmatched. This CDR3 is CASSLVQGLEGTEAFF. CDR3 in DNA: TGCGCCAGCAGCTTGGTACAGGGGCTGGAGGGCACTGAAGCTTTCTTT. Full variable domain (missing parts from reference TRBV5-1 and TRBJ1-1): KAGVTQTPRYLIKTRGQQVTLSCSPISGHRSVSWYQQTPGQGLQFLFEYFSETQRNKGNFPGRFSGRQFSNSRSEMNVSTLELGDSALYLCASSLVQGLEGTEAFFGQGTRLTVV.

The J gene is TRBJ2-1, the V gene TRBV6-5; a weak D match, TRBD1 (5 bases). The V gene's germline CDR1 is MNHEY and CDR2 SVGAGI. The CDR3 runs 16 residues. The ends were cut back, 0 bases at V and 7 bases at J, with 16 bases in the middle. CDR3 region: CASSYSAAQQGNEQFF. CDR3 nucleotides: TGTGCCAGCAGTTACTCCGCTGCTCAGCAGGGAAATGAGCAGTTCTTC.

The chain has TRBV19 and TRBJ2-1; 9 nucleotides match TRBD2. This CDR3 contains 18 residues. Trimming took 1 base from V and 3 from J; bases not matched to a gene: 10. Germline CDR1 and CDR2: LNHDA and SQIVND (reference sequence). This CDR3 is CASSIGREGRFVYNEQFF. The CDR3 DNA follows: TGTGCCAGTAGTATAGGGCGGGAGGGCCGATTCGTCTACAATGAGCAGTTCTTC.

The rearrangement joins TRBV21-1 to TRBJ1-4. TRBV21-1 is a known pseudogene. The CDR3 spans 15 residues. The CDR3 bases are TGTGCCAGCAGCAAAGGGAGCGGGGAGAATGAAAAACTGTTTTTT. Translated: CASSKGSGENEKLFF.

V and J are TRBV2 and TRBJ2-7; 7 bases are a match to TRBD2. Trimming at V came to 11 bases and at J to 3 bases, leaving 10 bases not matched to a gene. Per germline, CDR1 SNHLY and CDR2 FYNNEI. The CDR3 spans 13 residues. As DNA, the CDR3 is TGTGCCTTCGTAGGGACTACCCGCTACGAGCAGTACTTC. Translating it yields CAFVGTTRYEQYF.

The table lists this clone with a count of one. The chain couples TRBV24-1 to TRBJ1-1, with D perhaps TRBD1 (5 bases). V dropped 2 bases and J dropped 6 bases, with 15 bases sitting between them. The CDR3 length is 15 residues. The germline V gene encodes CDR1 KGHDR and CDR2 SFDVKD. CDR3 protein: CATSDSSSREAEAFF. In nucleotides, the CDR3 is TGTGCCACCAGTGATTCCTCCTCCAGGGAGGCTGAAGCTTTCTTT.

The chain recombines TRBV9 with TRBJ2-1; D possibly corresponds to TRBD2 (6 bases). The V and J ends lost 4 bases and 6 bases respectively, with 11 bases between them. The germline gives CDR1 SGDLS, CDR2 YYNGEE. The CDR3 totals 13 residues. CDR3 DNA: TGTGCCAGCAGCAAGGGACTGGCCAATGAGCAGTTCTTC. This translates into CASSKGLANEQFF. The whole variable domain, filled in from reference TRBV9 and TRBJ2-1, reads DSGVTQTPKHLITATGQRVTLRCSPRSGDLSVYWYQQSLDQGLQFLIQYYNGEERAKGNILERFSAQQFPDLHSELNLSSLELGDSALYFCASSKGLANEQFFGPGTRLTVL.

J is TRBJ2-1 and V is TRBV15; D ambiguous. The V and J ends lost 6 bases and 0 bases respectively, with 9 bases between them. The CDR3 is 14 amino acids. Germline values: CDR1 LNHNV, CDR2 YYDKDF (reference sequence). CDR3 in amino acids: CATRRESSYNEQFF. The CDR3 bases are TGTGCCACCAGACGCGAGAGCTCCTACAATGAGCAGTTCTTC.

This chain links TRBV6-5 with TRBJ2-7; 10 bases agree with TRBD2. V was pared by 3 bases and J by 2 bases, with 7 bases of the junction left unmatched. Germline CDR1 is MNHEY and CDR2 is SVGAGI. The CDR3 length is 16 residues. Written as DNA, the CDR3 is TGTGCCAGCAGTTATCCGCGAGCGGGAGGGACCTACGAGCAGTACTTC. This translates into CASSYPRAGGTYEQYF.

This clone was counted many times. The chain recombines TRBV28 with TRBJ1-6; 7 bases line up with TRBD1. In germline, CDR1 is MDHEN, CDR2 SYDVKM. This CDR3 comprises 15 residues. V shed 6 bases, J shed 0 bases, and the junction held 2 bases outside the gene matches. The CDR3 region is CASRQGSSYNSPLHF. The CDR3, as DNA: TGTGCCAGCAGACAGGGGAGCTCCTATAATTCACCCCTCCACTTT. The full variable domain, its missing parts supplied by reference TRBV28 and TRBJ1-6, is DVKVTQSSRYLVKRTGEKVFLECVQDMDHENMFWYRQDPGLGLRLIYFSYDVKMKEKGDIPEGYSVSREKKERFSLILESASTNQTSMYLCASRQGSSYNSPLHFGNGTRLTVT.

J is TRBJ1-1 and V is TRBV27; a possible D gene is TRBD1 (5 bases). This CDR3 contains 15 residues. Germline V gene sequence: CDR1 MNHEY, CDR2 SMNVEV (reference sequence). Trimming cost V 5 bases and J 5 bases, with 18 bases left between them. This CDR3 is CASSILPGRWTEAFF. The DNA for the CDR3 is TGTGCCAGCAGTATCCTCCCAGGGAGGTGGACTGAAGCTTTCTTT.

A word on this clone: In the same sample, other DNA sequences code for this CDR3. CDR3 coding DNA: TGTGCCAGCAGCCAGCAGGGCTATGGCTACACCTTC. It specifies CASSQQGYGYTF. The V call is TRBV14, the J call TRBJ1-2, with a possible D match to TRBD1 (5 bases). Trimming cost V 3 bases and J 4 bases, with 6 bases left between them. CDR3 length equals 12 residues. Per the germline V gene, CDR1 is SGHDN and CDR2 is FVKESK. The whole variable domain, filled in from reference TRBV14 and TRBJ1-2, reads EAGVTQFPSHSVIEKGQTVTLRCDPISGHDNLYWYRRVMGKEIKFLLHFVKESKQDESGMPNNRFLAERTGGTYSTLKVQPAELEDSGVYFCASSQQGYGYTFGSGTRLTVV.

This rearrangement joins TRBV25-1 to TRBJ2-1; TRBD2 might be the D (5 bases). CDR3 length equals 14 residues. Germline values: CDR1 MGHDK, CDR2 SYGVNS. Trimming cost V 0 bases and J 8 bases, with 11 bases left between them. The CDR3 sequence: CASSEYPGNDEQFF. CDR3 coding DNA: TGTGCCAGCAGTGAATATCCGGGAAACGATGAGCAGTTCTTC.

The V and J genes are TRBV7-9 and TRBJ1-2; 7 bases are a match to TRBD1. CDR1 is SEHNR, CDR2 FQNEAQ, per germline (reference sequence). This CDR3 region has 14 residues. Germline trimming cut 6 bases from V and 6 bases from J; bases unmatched to any gene: 10. The CDR3 sequence is CASSRLGGFDGYTF. The DNA of the CDR3 is TGTGCCAGCAGTCGACTAGGGGGCTTCGATGGCTACACCTTC.

The rearrangement joins TRBV27 to TRBJ2-4, with D possibly being TRBD1 (6 bases). This CDR3 is 14 amino acids long. CDR1 is MNHEY, CDR2 SMNVEV, per germline (reference sequence). The V gene lost 7 bases and the J gene lost 6 bases, with 16 bases spanning the gap. Written as DNA, the CDR3 is TGTGCCAGCACCACCCGGACACAGGGAAACATTCAGTACTTC. This sequence encodes CASTTRTQGNIQYF.

The chain combines TRBV6-6 with TRBJ2-3, with 10 bases fitting TRBD2. Trimming removed 5 bases from V and 3 bases from J; junction bases left unmatched: 8. This CDR3 comprises 16 residues. Germline V CDR1 and CDR2: MNHNY, SVGAGI (reference sequence). CDR3 DNA sequence: TGTGCCAGCAGTGGACTAGCGGAAGCAGGGACAGATACGCAGTATTTT. Translation: CASSGLAEAGTDTQYF.

This chain links TRBV24-1 with TRBJ1-5, with TRBD1 matching 8 bases. Germline CDR1 is KGHDR and CDR2 is SFDVKD. The CDR3 extends over 13 amino acids. V gave up 4 bases and J gave up 9 bases; unmatched junction bases: 4. The CDR3 DNA follows: TGTGCCACCAGTGAGCTCGACAGGGGGCCCCAGCATTTT. Protein product: CATSELDRGPQHF.

This clone was detected many times. The V and J genes are TRBV7-9 and TRBJ2-1; D uncertain. This CDR3 spans 15 amino acids. V was pared by 2 bases and J by 6 bases, with 14 bases between. Germline lookup yields CDR1 SEHNR and CDR2 FQNEAQ (reference sequence). As DNA, the CDR3 is TGTGCCAGCAGCTTACCACACTTGCCGGGCAATGAGCAGTTCTTC. Translation: CASSLPHLPGNEQFF.

The rearrangement links TRBV15 to TRBJ1-2; 9 nucleotides align to TRBD1. The CDR3 totals 15 residues. Trimming cost V 4 bases and J 8 bases; bases outside gene matches: 11. In germline, CDR1 is LNHNV, CDR2 YYDKDF (reference sequence). The CDR3: CATSITGGLSRGYTF. DNA for the CDR3: TGTGCCACCAGCATAACAGGGGGCTTAAGCAGGGGCTACACCTTC.

The chain couples TRBV18 to TRBJ2-3, with a tentative D call TRBD2 (5 bases). V was pared by 0 bases and J by 0 bases, with 10 bases between. CDR3 length equals 16 residues. Looked up from germline, CDR1 is KGHSH and CDR2 is LQKENI. This CDR3 reads CASSPPGSLSTDTQYF. The CDR3 DNA reads TGTGCCAGCTCACCACCAGGGAGTCTAAGCACAGATACGCAGTATTTT.

The V gene is TRBV6-5, the J gene TRBJ1-5; D gene unclear. The germline gives CDR1 MNHEY, CDR2 SVGAGI. The CDR3 is 13 residues long. V was pared by 7 bases and J by 9 bases, with 16 bases between. This CDR3 is CASTRQVSGPQHF. DNA for the CDR3: TGTGCCAGCACCCGCCAGGTCTCCGGGCCCCAGCATTTT.

The rearrangement uses TRBV5-6 and TRBJ2-1; TRBD2 agrees at 7 bases. Germline V CDR1 and CDR2: SGHDT, YYEEEE. V was pared by 4 bases and J by 3 bases, with 10 bases of the junction left unmatched. This CDR3 has 16 residues. The CDR3 region has the DNA TGTGCCAGCAGCCCCGCTGCTAGCGGCATCTACAATGAGCAGTTCTTC. Translating it yields CASSPAASGIYNEQFF.

The sample holds one count of this clone. The chain recombines TRBV2 with TRBJ2-3, with a tentative D call TRBD1 (6 bases). The germline V and J ends were trimmed by 6 bases and 4 bases, with 17 bases remaining between them. In germline, CDR1 is SNHLY, CDR2 FYNNEI. The CDR3 totals 15 residues. The chain's CDR3 is CASRTTGSPADTQYF. For the CDR3, the DNA is TGTGCCAGCAGGACTACAGGGTCCCCCGCAGATACGCAGTATTTT.

The chain employs TRBV2 and TRBJ1-1; D unresolved. In germline, CDR1 is SNHLY, CDR2 FYNNEI. V was shortened by 10 bases and J by 4 bases, with 13 bases between the two germline ends. CDR3 length equals 12 residues. CDR3 nucleotide sequence: TGTGCCACCTCTCTGGTTAGCACTGAAGCTTTCTTT. Its translation is CATSLVSTEAFF.

J is TRBJ1-4 and V is TRBV11-1; 11 bases are shared with TRBD1. The CDR3 has 14 amino acids. CDR1 is SGHAT and CDR2 is FQDESV in the germline V gene (reference sequence). V dropped 1 base and J dropped 11; count of bases not matched to a gene: 3. The DNA for the CDR3 is TGTGCCAGCAGCTTAGGCGGACAGGGGGCGAAACTGTTTTTT. Amino acid sequence: CASSLGGQGAKLFF.

V usage is TRBV29-1 and J usage is TRBJ1-2; 9 bases map to TRBD1. The CDR3 spans 14 residues. V lost 4 bases and J lost 8; bases outside the gene matches: 11. Germline CDR1 reads SQVTM; CDR2 reads ANQGSEA. The CDR3 bases are TGCAGCGTTGGTAGTAAACAGGGGGCGGTCGGCTACACCTTC. The encoded protein is CSVGSKQGAVGYTF.

J is TRBJ1-2 and V is TRBV11-2; 10 bases fit TRBD1. The CDR3 covers 15 residues. V shed 2 bases and J 6 bases; nucleotides not matched to a gene: 6. The germline V gene encodes CDR1 SGHAT and CDR2 FQNNGV. CDR3 sequence: CASSLKPGTGDGYTF. Written as DNA, the CDR3 is TGTGCCAGCAGCTTAAAACCCGGGACAGGGGATGGCTACACCTTC. The full variable domain, its missing parts supplied by reference TRBV11-2 and TRBJ1-2, is EAGVAQSPRYKIIEKRQSVAFWCNPISGHATLYWYQQILGQGPKLLIQFQNNGVVDDSQLPKDRFSAERLKGVDSTLKIQPAKLEDSAVYLCASSLKPGTGDGYTFGSGTRLTVV.

The rearrangement joins TRBV6-2 or TRBV6-3 to TRBJ2-1, with 12 bases that match TRBD2. Unmatched junction bases numbered 12, after V lost 2 bases and J lost 7 bases. The length of the CDR3 is 18 residues. Looked up from germline, CDR1 is MNHEY and CDR2 is SVGEGT. The CDR3 DNA follows: TGTGCCAGCAGTTACGGACTCCTAGCGGGAGGGCCCTCGAATGAGCAGTTCTTC. It specifies CASSYGLLAGGPSNEQFF.